The TCR beta chain under discussion was sequenced for a study of cytomegalovirus exposure and HLA in healthy donors. Vbeta (60) and Jbeta (13) primers were used in the PCR. TCRdb's copy holds only in-frame clones and misses some; the assay was immunoSEQ multiplex PCR. The sample records about 140,000 clones, under 80% being singletons. V was cut by 5 bases and J by 6 bases, with 8 bases left in between. The germline gives CDR1 SGHAT, CDR2 FQNNGV. The CDR3 runs 12 residues. Nominal health characterized the donors when sampled, though unrecorded immune exposures were likely. The source material was PBMCs. V usage is TRBV11-2 and J usage is TRBJ1-5; D is ambiguous. The receptor was isolated from a woman in her forties or fifties in good health and CMV-seropositive. CDR3 amino acids: CASSASGQPQHF. DNA of the CDR3: TGTGCCAGCAGCGCTAGCGGTCAGCCCCAGCATTTT.